This T cell receptor beta chain was identified in a study of T cells in Graves' hyperthyroidism and ophthalmopathy. V was trimmed by 0 bases and J by 0 bases, leaving 12 bases between them. The CDR3 totals 16 residues. Germline-derived CDR1 and CDR2 are MGHRA and YSYEKL. RNA transcripts served as the template for amplifying TCR beta CDR3 regions. First-round RT-PCR with HTBI primers amplified the TCR CDR3 region. TCRdb independently ran MiXCR on the multiplex PCR reads; one entry per CDR3 protein. The table lists about 500,000 distinct CDR3 sequences, 15% to 20% of them singletons. Each person with ophthalmopathy scored at least 3 on the Clinical Activity Score, reached NOSPECS grade 4 or higher, and had been ill under 3 months.

The TCR was taken from a woman aged 30 to 39 with Graves' ophthalmopathy. The sequenced material came from blood. This chain connects TRBV4-1 to TRBJ2-7; D perhaps matches TRBD1 (6 bases). The CDR3 DNA sequence: TGCGCCAGCAGCCAAGAATCGTGGACAGCCTCCTACGAGCAGTACTTC. This translates into CASSQESWTASYEQYF.